This T cell receptor beta chain came from a study of early T cells in non-severe SARS-CoV-2 infection. Study overall: Sequenced material consisted of bulk RNA (from unsorted whole blood), and chains were unpaired.

The CDR3 covers 15 residues. Unmatched junction bases numbered 0, after V lost 3 bases and J lost 3 bases. The germline V gene has CDR1 MNHNS and CDR2 SASEGT. This clonotype was counted at least ten times. Individual cDNA molecules carried attached unique molecular identifiers. From the 5' RACE reads, TCRdb called clonotypes with MiXCR, one entry per CDR3 protein. The sample shows about 31,000 distinct CDR3 sequences, approximately 7.1% of them seen only once. This specimen consisted of whole blood, obtained at baseline. V gene TRBV6-1 combines with J gene TRBJ2-1; 12 bases are shared with TRBD2. This sequence originates from an adult who was a healthcare worker with PCR-confirmed SARS-CoV-2 infection or an uninfected control (not recorded which). The CDR3 DNA reads TGTGCCAGCAGTGAGACTAGCGGGAGCTACAATGAGCAGTTCTTC. This translates into CASSETSGSYNEQFF.